The entry that follows covers one TCR beta chain sequence. Its cognate antigen has yet to be identified. No much larger clonotype is one base removed from it; base qualities were not supplied. The CDR3 starts with the cysteine, ends with the phenylalanine, and has 15 residues. Of the read, only the CDR3 DNA is kept; its 45 bases are in frame from base 1. Looking up the germline V gene (reference sequence) yields CDR1 DFQATT and CDR2 SNEGSKA. This record belongs to a study of blood T cells in healthy people across ages (dated by TCRdb to about 2015). As for the study more broadly: In model experiments, roughly one uniquely barcoded TCR beta cDNA molecule per two T cells was captured by template switching. Donors were grouped into four age groups: young (average roughly 16 years), middle-aged (about 38), aged (about 59) and long-lived (around 80). To avoid experimental bias, donors of different ages were distributed randomly across sequencing lanes. Using deep sequencing normalized with unique cDNA molecular identifiers, the study measured how TCR beta repertoire diversity changes with age. Using the same blood draw, the study looked at two additional independent replicas of 1 million unique cDNA reads for two donors, one aged 18 to 29 and the other aged 80 or older.

General findings and caveats noted by the study authors: Since profiling was done on bulk unsorted PBMCs, naive and antigen-experienced compartments could not be conclusively compared. The CMV infection status of donors was not known, potentially confounding age-related changes in expanded clonotypes. As age increased, observed TCR beta diversity per million T cells dropped in a roughly linear way, and a significant reduction was already evident by age about 40. Total diversity estimates from one million sequenced T cells were considered lower bounds and underestimates. Compared with the aged group, the long-lived group had more naive CD4+ T cells, fewer expanded clones and increased TCR diversity, suggesting age selection. There was a strong correlation between observed TCR beta diversity and the percentage of naive T cells measured by flow cytometry.

The 39 donors, aged about 6 to 100 years, were systemically healthy Caucasian individuals from Russia. Each donor gave 8 to 10 milliliters of peripheral blood, collected into EDTA-treated Vacutainer tubes. Ficoll-Paque density-gradient centrifugation was used to isolate PBMCs, with at least 7 million obtained per sample. Trizol reagent was used to extract total RNA from the PBMCs, yielding at least 6 micrograms per sample. The percentages of naive CD45RAhigh/CD27high T cells were determined by flow cytometry on a PBMC aliquot from every donor. The method behind the library was 5' RACE. The data were produced on an Illumina HiSeq 2500. A second PCR of roughly 7 to 12 cycles was run with a J-beta primer mix and a sample-barcoded 5' primer. A template-switch 5' adaptor carrying 12 random nucleotides introduced a unique molecular identifier onto each TCR beta cDNA molecule. At least 3 million CDR3-containing paired-end reads were obtained from each sample. All of the RNA was converted into first-strand cDNA using the Mint cDNA synthesis kit, with a TRBC-specific oligonucleotide serving as the primer. Following uracil-DNA glycosylase treatment, all cDNA underwent a first 18-cycle PCR with the universal primers M1SS and BC2_uni_R. The source study handled its data this way. For normalization, 1 million high-quality reads, each with a distinct molecular identifier, were randomly selected from each sample. Instead of being binned into consensus sequences, reads with shared molecular identifiers were discarded. MiTCR, set to a Q25 quality threshold and the strictest error-elimination algorithm, was used for CDR3 identification, clonotype clustering and error correction. A nonparametric unseen species model with Euler transformation was used to estimate lower-bound total TCR beta diversity. TCRdb redid the processing of the public reads, applying fastp at Q25 and MiXCR, and retained in-frame beta chains. Rows merge per CDR3 protein into single entries with the most common DNA and genes. TCRdb, not the original authors, processed these V and J calls. The sample profile shows 1.5 million to 2 million distinct CDR3 sequences; 28% of them were found once. Less than 9.5% of the sample is in the top ten clones.

The chain was built from TRBV20-1 and TRBJ2-5, with the D call perhaps TRBD1 or TRBD2, as 5 bases match in each case. TRBJ2-1 matches the DNA end more closely, so the J call is doubtful. The sequence was obtained from a woman under 40 in good health. Sequenced sample: blood. The CDR3 protein is CSASNAGTQQETQFF. The nucleotide sequence is given as TGCAGTGCTTCGAACGCCGGGACCCAACAAGAGACCCAGTTCTTC.